The sequence of this TCR beta chain was determined in a study of blood T cell repertoires in COVID-19. The V and J ends lost 4 bases and 7 bases, in that order; junction bases with no gene match: 5. The CDR3 extends over 13 amino acids. CDR1 is LGHDT and CDR2 is YNNKEL in the germline V gene (reference sequence). TCRdb's table, derived via immunoSEQ multiplex PCR, lists solely in-frame clones and lacks some. The profile shows around 150,000 clones, 80% to 85% of them singletons. The TCR sequence derives from a woman aged 80 or older with active or convalescent COVID-19. The chain is built from TRBV3-1 (or the pseudogene TRBV3-2) and TRBJ1-2; 8 bases fit TRBD1. Sequencing used peripheral blood. The CDR3 bases are TGTGCCAGCAGCCCACAGGGGGTGGGTGGCTACACCTTC. Amino acid sequence: CASSPQGVGGYTF.